This T cell receptor beta chain stems from a study of shared clonotypes between healthy human individuals. At the level of the study: Used for every donor were three CD4 naive, three CD4 memory, two CD8 naive and one CD8 memory plate.

As concerns this clone: Its specificity is not known.

Whole-study results and caveats: The study found lower generation probabilities in non-shared clonotypes than in those shared by all four donors.

Investigators spread the genomic DNA of each subset evenly over several immunoSEQ plates. Repertoires were generated with immunoSEQ multiplex PCR, while TCRdb's copy carries only in-frame clones and drops some. Here the sample spans about 820,000 clones, 80% to 95% being singletons. This CDR3 comprises 13 residues. CDR1 and CDR2 (germline): ENHRY, SYGVKD. V was pared by 10 bases and J by 2 bases, with 11 bases between. Naive CD8 cells lacked CD45RO, underwent positive selection for CCR7 and left out terminally differentiated effector memory CD45RA+ cells. The sample comprised naive CD8+ T cells sorted from blood. The receptor was isolated from a young man in good health. V is TRBV10-3 and J is TRBJ2-2, with a possible D match to TRBD1 (5 bases). In nucleotides, the CDR3 is TGTGCCACTAAGACAGAAAACACCGGGGAGCTGTTTTTT. Its protein is CATKTENTGELFF.